Detailed here is one TCR beta chain. Seattle's cohort entered during active infection and was followed longitudinally. Germline-derived CDR1 and CDR2 are LGHDT and YNNKEL (reference sequence). The CDR3 loop spans 15 amino acids. Trimming cost V 4 bases and J 3 bases; bases outside gene matches: 4. The data stem from a study of blood T cell repertoires in COVID-19. Study-wide context: Specimens from acute and convalescent COVID-19 originated in the United States, Italy and Spain. PBMCs, B-cell-depleted T cells, or T cells were the source of the cDNA or gDNA that made up the material.

Per the original data handling: How many nucleated cells were present was estimated from reference gene primer amplification. Generated by immunoSEQ multiplex PCR, the TCRdb table keeps only in-frame clones and is missing some. V and J calls and clone size come straight from that table; D and trimming were deduced from the DNA. The sample lists around 180,000 clones, 70% to 85% occurring once. The sample taken for sequencing was peripheral blood. The chain carries TRBV3-1 (or the pseudogene TRBV3-2) and TRBJ1-5; TRBD1 aligns across 9 bases. The origin of this receptor is an older man with COVID-19, enrolled during active disease. CDR3 nucleotide sequence: TGTGCCAGCAGCCCCGGACAGGGGCTCAATCAGCCCCAGCATTTT. Amino acid sequence: CASSPGQGLNQPQHF.